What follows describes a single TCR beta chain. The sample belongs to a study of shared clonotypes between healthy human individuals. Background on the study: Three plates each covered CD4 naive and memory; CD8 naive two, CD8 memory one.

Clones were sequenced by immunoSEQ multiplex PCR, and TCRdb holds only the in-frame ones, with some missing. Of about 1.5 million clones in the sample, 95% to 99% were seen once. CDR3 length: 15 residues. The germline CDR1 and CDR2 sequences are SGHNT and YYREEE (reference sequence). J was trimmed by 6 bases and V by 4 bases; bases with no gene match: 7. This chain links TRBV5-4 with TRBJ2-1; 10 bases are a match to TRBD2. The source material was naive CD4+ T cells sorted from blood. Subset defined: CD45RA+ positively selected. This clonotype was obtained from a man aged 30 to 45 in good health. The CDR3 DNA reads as TGTGCCAGCAGCAAAACTAGCGGGATTAGCAATGAGCAGTTCTTC. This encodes CASSKTSGISNEQFF.